This entry is about one T cell receptor beta chain. Its antigen is undetermined. The CDR3 covers 20 residues. Germline assignment: CDR1 SNHLY and CDR2 FYNNEI. With 6 bases clipped from V and 4 bases from J, the junction kept 22 bases outside the gene matches. Assay execution proceeded at the deep level. TCRdb's table, derived via immunoSEQ multiplex PCR, lists solely in-frame clones and lacks some. Seen here are approximately 2.4 million clones, around 95% observed once, and the top ten hold roughly 0.13%. This specimen belongs to a study of shared clonotypes between healthy human individuals. Study outcomes and limitations: Deeper or shallower sequencing was expected to change how clonotypes are shared among donors.

All of the donors resided in Nashville, Tennessee, and each was a Caucasian adult. This clonotype originated in a man aged 18 to 30 in good health. V gene TRBV2 combines with J gene TRBJ2-7; TRBD2 agrees at 12 bases. Input material: naive CD4+ T cells sorted from blood. Subset described: CD45RA+ positively selected. The CDR3 DNA sequence: TGTGCCAGCAGCCCAACGCTTCTAGCGGGAGGGCTCAAGACAAAATACGAGCAGTACTTC. Amino acids: CASSPTLLAGGLKTKYEQYF.